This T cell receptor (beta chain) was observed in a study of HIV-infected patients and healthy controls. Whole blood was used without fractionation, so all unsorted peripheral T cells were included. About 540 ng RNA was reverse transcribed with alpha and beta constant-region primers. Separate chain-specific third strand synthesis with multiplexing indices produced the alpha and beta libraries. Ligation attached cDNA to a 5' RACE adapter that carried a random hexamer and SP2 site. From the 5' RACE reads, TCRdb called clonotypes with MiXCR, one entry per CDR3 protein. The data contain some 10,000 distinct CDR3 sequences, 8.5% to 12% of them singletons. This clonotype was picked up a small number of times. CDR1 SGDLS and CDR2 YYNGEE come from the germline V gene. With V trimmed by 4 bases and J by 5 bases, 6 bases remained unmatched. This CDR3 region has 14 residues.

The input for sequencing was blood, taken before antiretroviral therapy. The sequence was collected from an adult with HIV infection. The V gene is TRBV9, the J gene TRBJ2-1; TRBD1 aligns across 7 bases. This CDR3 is CASSTGDRNNEQFF. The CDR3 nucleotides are TGTGCCAGCAGCACTGGGGACAGAAACAATGAGCAGTTCTTC. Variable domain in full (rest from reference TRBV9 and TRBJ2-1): DSGVTQTPKHLITATGQRVTLRCSPRSGDLSVYWYQQSLDQGLQFLIQYYNGEERAKGNILERFSAQQFPDLHSELNLSSLELGDSALYFCASSTGDRNNEQFFGPGTRLTVL.